This entry lists 3 T cell receptor beta chains sequenced from one sample in a study of cytomegalovirus exposure and HLA in healthy donors. PCR used 60 Vbeta primers and 13 Jbeta primers. Clones were sequenced by immunoSEQ multiplex PCR, and TCRdb holds only the in-frame ones, with some missing. The sample has 60,000 to 65,000 clones, and its top ten clones hold roughly 4%. Sequenced sample: PBMCs. Receptors were obtained from a woman between 18 and 29 years old in good health and CMV-seronegative.

The V and J genes are TRBV2 and TRBJ2-1; 7 positions agree with TRBD1. CDR3 length: 13 amino acids. The V gene end was trimmed by 7 bases and the J gene end by 6 bases; junction bases not matched to a gene: 6. Germline lookup yields CDR1 SNHLY and CDR2 FYNNEI. CDR3 nucleotide sequence: TGTGCCAGCAATAGGGGGCAGGGCAATGAGCAGTTCTTC. The encoded protein is CASNRGQGNEQFF.

CDR3 protein: CSAEGLAGGFSYEQYF. Here the CDR3 DNA reads TGCAGCGCTGAGGGGCTAGCGGGGGGCTTTTCCTACGAGCAGTACTTC. The J gene is TRBJ2-7, the V gene TRBV29-1; 11 nucleotides align to TRBD2. Germline V gives CDR1 SQVTM, CDR2 ANQGSEA. The CDR3 runs 16 residues. Trimming at V came to 7 bases and at J to 1 base, leaving 12 bases not matched to a gene.

This rearrangement joins TRBV30 to TRBJ1-2; D remains unclear. CDR1 is GTSNPN and CDR2 is SVGIG in the germline V gene (reference sequence). The CDR3 extends over 12 amino acids. Trimming took off 0 bases at V and 8 bases at J, with 10 bases between the two ends. The CDR3 DNA reads as TGTGCCTGGAGTGTACTAGTGAGCGGCTACACCTTC. Translated: CAWSVLVSGYTF.